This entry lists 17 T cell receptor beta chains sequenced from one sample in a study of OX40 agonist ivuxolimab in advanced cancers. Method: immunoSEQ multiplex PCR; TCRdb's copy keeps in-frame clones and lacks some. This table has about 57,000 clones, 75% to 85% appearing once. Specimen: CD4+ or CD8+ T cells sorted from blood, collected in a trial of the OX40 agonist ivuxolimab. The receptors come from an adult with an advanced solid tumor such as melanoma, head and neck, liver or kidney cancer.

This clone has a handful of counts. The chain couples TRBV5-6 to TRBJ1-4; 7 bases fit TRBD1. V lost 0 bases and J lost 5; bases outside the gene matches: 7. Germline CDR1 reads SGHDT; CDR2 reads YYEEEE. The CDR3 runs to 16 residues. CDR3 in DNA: TGTGCCAGCAGCTTGGAAGGGGACAGACCGAATGAAAAACTGTTTTTT. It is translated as CASSLEGDRPNEKLFF.

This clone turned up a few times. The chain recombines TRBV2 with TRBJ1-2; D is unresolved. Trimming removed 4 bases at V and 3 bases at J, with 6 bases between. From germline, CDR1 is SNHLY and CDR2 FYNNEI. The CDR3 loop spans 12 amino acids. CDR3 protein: CASSAGHYGYTF. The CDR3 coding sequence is TGTGCCAGCAGTGCTGGACACTATGGCTACACCTTC.

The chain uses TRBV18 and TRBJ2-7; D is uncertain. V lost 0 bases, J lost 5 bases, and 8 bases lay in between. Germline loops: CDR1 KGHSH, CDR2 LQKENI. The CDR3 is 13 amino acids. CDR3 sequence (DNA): TGTGCCAGCTCACCACCTGGACCGAACGAGCAGTACTTC. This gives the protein CASSPPGPNEQYF.

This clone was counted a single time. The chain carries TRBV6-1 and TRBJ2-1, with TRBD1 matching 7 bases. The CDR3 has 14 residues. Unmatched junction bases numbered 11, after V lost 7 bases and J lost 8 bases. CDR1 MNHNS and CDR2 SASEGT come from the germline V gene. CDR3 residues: CASNRRQGPDEQFF. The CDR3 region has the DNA TGTGCCAGCAACCGAAGACAGGGTCCGGATGAGCAGTTCTTC.

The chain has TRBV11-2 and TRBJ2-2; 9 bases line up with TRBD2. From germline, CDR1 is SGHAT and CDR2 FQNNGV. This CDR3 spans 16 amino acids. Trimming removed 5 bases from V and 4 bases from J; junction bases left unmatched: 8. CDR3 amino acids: CASSPVSSGSTGELFF. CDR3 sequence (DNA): TGTGCCAGCAGCCCAGTTAGTAGCGGGAGCACCGGGGAGCTGTTTTTT.

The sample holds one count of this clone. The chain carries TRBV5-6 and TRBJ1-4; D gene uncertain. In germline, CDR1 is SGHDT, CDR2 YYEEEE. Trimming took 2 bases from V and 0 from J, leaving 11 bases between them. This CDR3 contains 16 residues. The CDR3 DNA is TGTGCCAGCAGCTTAGGTCCGGAGGCAACTAATGAAAAACTGTTTTTT. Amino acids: CASSLGPEATNEKLFF.

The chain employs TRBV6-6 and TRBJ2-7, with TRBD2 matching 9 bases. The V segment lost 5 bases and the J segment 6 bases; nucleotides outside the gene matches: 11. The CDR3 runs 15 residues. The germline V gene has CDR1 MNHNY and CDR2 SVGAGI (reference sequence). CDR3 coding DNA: TGTGCCAGCAGTACGGACCGGACTAGCGCAAGCGAGCAGTACTTC. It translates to CASSTDRTSASEQYF.

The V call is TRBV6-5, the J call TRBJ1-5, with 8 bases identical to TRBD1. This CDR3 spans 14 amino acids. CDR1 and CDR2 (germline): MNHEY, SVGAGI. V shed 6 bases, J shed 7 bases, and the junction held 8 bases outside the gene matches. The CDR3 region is CASRETGGAQPQHF. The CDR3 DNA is TGTGCCAGCAGAGAAACAGGGGGAGCACAGCCCCAGCATTTT.

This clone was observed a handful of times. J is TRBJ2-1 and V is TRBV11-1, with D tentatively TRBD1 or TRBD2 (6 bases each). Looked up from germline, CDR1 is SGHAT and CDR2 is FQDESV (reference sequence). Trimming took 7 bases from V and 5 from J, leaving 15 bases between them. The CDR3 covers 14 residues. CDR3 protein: CASTPGAENNEQFF. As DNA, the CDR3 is TGTGCCAGCACCCCGGGGGCGGAAAACAATGAGCAGTTCTTC.

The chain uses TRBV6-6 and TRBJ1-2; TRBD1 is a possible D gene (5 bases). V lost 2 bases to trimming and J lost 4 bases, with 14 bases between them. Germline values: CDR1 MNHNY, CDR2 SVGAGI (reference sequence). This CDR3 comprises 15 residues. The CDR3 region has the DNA TGTGCCAGCAGTTACGGGGACGGCTCGGGCTATGGCTACACCTTC. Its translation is CASSYGDGSGYGYTF.

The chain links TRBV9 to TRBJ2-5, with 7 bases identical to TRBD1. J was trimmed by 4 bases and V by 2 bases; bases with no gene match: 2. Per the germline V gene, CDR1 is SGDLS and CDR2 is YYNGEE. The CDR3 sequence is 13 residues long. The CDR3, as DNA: TGTGCCAGCAGCGTGAGACAGGGAGAGACCCAGTACTTC. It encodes CASSVRQGETQYF.

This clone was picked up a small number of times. The DNA of the CDR3 is TGTGCCAGCAGCAAACCGAGGAATTTCTTCGGAGACATTCAGTACTTC. Translated: CASSKPRNFFGDIQYF. The genes are TRBV21-1 and TRBJ2-4; TRBD2, as called in the table, went unchecked against the DNA. TRBV21-1 is flagged as a pseudogene. The CDR3 spans 16 residues.

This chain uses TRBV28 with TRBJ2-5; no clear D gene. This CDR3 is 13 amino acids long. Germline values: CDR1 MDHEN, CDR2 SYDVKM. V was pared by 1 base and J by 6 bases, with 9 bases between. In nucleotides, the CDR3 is TGTGCCAGCAGTTTATCGATGGAAAAGACCCAGTACTTC. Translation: CASSLSMEKTQYF.

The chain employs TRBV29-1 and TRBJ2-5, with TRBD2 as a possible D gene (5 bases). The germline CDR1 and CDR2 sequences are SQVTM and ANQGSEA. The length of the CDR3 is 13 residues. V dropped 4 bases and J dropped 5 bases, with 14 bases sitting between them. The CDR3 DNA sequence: TGCAGCGTTGTGGGCCAGCGGTCCGAGACCCAGTACTTC. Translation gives CSVVGQRSETQYF.

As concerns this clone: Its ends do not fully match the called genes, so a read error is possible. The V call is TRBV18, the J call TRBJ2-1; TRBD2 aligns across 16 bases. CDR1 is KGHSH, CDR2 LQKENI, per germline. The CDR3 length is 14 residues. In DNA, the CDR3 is TGTGCCAGCTCACCTTCCGGGACTAGCGGGAGGGCCATCTTC. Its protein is CASSPSGTSGRAIF.

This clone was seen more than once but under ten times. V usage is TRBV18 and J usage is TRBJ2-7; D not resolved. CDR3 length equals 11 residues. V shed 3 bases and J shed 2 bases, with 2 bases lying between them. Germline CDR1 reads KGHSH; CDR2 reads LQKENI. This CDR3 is CASSPAYEQYF. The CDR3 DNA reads TGTGCCAGCTCACCCGCCTACGAGCAGTACTTC.

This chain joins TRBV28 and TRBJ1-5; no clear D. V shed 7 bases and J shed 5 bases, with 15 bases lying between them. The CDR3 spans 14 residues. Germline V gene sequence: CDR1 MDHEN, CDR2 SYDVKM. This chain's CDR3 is CASKPSREDQPQHF. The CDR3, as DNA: TGTGCCAGCAAACCCTCAAGGGAGGATCAGCCCCAGCATTTT.